This TCR beta chain was observed in a study of PD-L1 blockade in urothelial cancer. Sample time point: pretreatment peripheral blood. Trimming stripped 5 bases from V and 1 base from J, with 24 bases between. Germline assignment: CDR1 LNHDA and CDR2 SQIVND (reference sequence). The CDR3 has 18 residues. Clones were read by immunoSEQ multiplex PCR, and TCRdb kept only the in-frame ones, dropping some. The sample lists under 70,000 clones, over 75% occurring once. The source material was PBMCs, sampled around atezolizumab (anti-PD-L1) treatment. The rearrangement joins TRBV19 to TRBJ2-7; TRBD2 is a possible D gene (5 bases). The receptor's source is a man between 70 and 80 years old with urothelial cancer. CDR3 loop: CASSPYLRRTPQSYEQYF. CDR3 coding DNA: TGTGCCAGTAGTCCATACCTGCGGAGGACGCCGCAGTCCTACGAGCAGTACTTC.